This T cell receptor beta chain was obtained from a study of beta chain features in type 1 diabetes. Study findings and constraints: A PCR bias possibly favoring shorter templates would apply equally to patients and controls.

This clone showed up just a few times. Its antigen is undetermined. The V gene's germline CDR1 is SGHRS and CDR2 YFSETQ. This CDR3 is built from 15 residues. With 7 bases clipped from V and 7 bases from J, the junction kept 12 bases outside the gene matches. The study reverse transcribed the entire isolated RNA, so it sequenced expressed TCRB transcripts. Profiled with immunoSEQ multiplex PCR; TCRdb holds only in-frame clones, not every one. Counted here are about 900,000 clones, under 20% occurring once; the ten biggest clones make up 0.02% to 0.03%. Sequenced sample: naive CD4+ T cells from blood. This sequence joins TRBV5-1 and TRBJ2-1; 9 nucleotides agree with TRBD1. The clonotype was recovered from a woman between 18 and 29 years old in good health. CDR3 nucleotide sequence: TGCGCCAGCGCCCCCGGGACAGGGAGTTTGAATGAGCAGTTCTTC. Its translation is CASAPGTGSLNEQFF.